These T cell receptor beta chains were read from a single sample in a study of shared clonotypes between healthy human individuals. Clones were sequenced by immunoSEQ multiplex PCR, and TCRdb holds only the in-frame ones, with some missing. The sample has 2 million to 2.5 million clones, roughly 94% seen once. Sequencing input: naive CD4+ T cells sorted from blood. The receptors come from a man between 18 and 29 years old in good health. Both conserved end residues are part of each CDR3. Fields, in order: J gene, D gene, V gene, clone size, CDR3 length, CDR3 DNA, CDR3 protein. D genes are given only for firm matches. Expanded clones get a size class; other rows say once, few or many, or leave the size out.

>TRBJ1-6|NA|TRBV7-6|NA|19
TGTGCCAGCAGCTTTGCACCCAAGGGCCCTAGGGGGGATAATTCACCCCTCCACTTT
CASSFAPKGPRGDNSPLHF
>TRBJ2-4|NA|TRBV7-2|NA|15
TGTGCCAGCAGCTTAGGACGGGGTACCAAAAACATTCAGTACTTC
CASSLGRGTKNIQYF
>TRBJ1-1|NA|TRBV10-3|NA|11
TGTGCCATCAGTGAAGGCTTATTGGGTTTCTTT
CAISEGLLGFF
>TRBJ1-2|TRBD1|TRBV19|NA|15
TGTGCCAGTAGTGCGGACAGGGGGCCTGGCTATGGCTACACCTTC
CASSADRGPGYGYTF
>TRBJ1-1|NA|TRBV25-1|NA|16
TGTGCCAGCAGTGAATCAAAACAGGGTGGGTCTTCTGAAGCTTTCTTT
CASSESKQGGSSEAFF
>TRBJ2-7|TRBD1|TRBV29-1|NA|14
TGCAGCGTTGCCCCCACCGGGACAGGGGCCGAGCAGTACTTC
CSVAPTGTGAEQYF
>TRBJ1-6|NA|TRBV5-4|NA|15
TGTGCCAGCAGCTTGGGACAGCTCTATAATTCACCCCTCCACTTT
CASSLGQLYNSPLHF
>TRBJ1-5|TRBD1|TRBV7-9|NA|17
TGTGCCAGCAGCTTCTTCCAGGGGGCCGTCGGCAATCAGCCCCAGCATTTT
CASSFFQGAVGNQPQHF
>TRBJ2-7|NA|TRBV2|NA|14
TGTGCCAGCAGGTACGAACGAAGCTCCTACGAGCAGTACTTC
CASRYERSSYEQYF
>TRBJ2-5|NA|TRBV4-1|once|13
TGCGCCAGCAGCCGGGGGCCCCAAGAGACCCAGTACTTC
CASSRGPQETQYF
>TRBJ1-3|NA|TRBV7-2|once|13
TGTGCCAGCTCGCGGAGCTCTGGAAACACCATATATTTT
CASSRSSGNTIYF
>TRBJ2-5|NA|TRBV5-6|NA|16
TGTGCCAGCAGCAATGGTCTTAGGACAAAGGAAGAGACCCAGTACTTC
CASSNGLRTKEETQYF
>TRBJ2-7|NA|TRBV5-5|NA|12
TGTGCCAGCAGCCAGACAGAGTACGAGCAGTACTTC
CASSQTEYEQYF
>TRBJ1-5|NA|TRBV19|NA|14
TGTGCCACAGAAACAGGGTTGGGCAATCAGCCCCAGCATTTT
CATETGLGNQPQHF
>TRBJ2-2|NA|TRBV9|once|16
TGTGCCAGCAGCGTCGGGCAGGGGCGAAACCCCGGGGAGCTGTTTTTT
CASSVGQGRNPGELFF
>TRBJ1-1|NA|TRBV30|NA|16
TGTGCCTGGTTAACACTGAAGGGGGTAAAGGGCACTGAAGCTTTCTTT
CAWLTLKGVKGTEAFF